This T cell receptor beta chain was found in a study of cytomegalovirus exposure and HLA in healthy donors. The V segment lost 5 bases and the J segment 2 bases; nucleotides outside the gene matches: 11. Germline CDR1 and CDR2: SGHRS and YFSETQ. CDR3 length: 16 residues. PCR employed 60 Vbeta and 13 Jbeta primers. Clones were read by immunoSEQ multiplex PCR, and TCRdb kept only the in-frame ones, dropping some. The sample has about 75,000 clones, roughly 88% seen once. This TCR derives from a man aged 65 to 85 in good health and CMV-seropositive. V and J are TRBV5-1 and TRBJ2-3; 7 bases are a match to TRBD2. The sequenced material came from PBMCs. CDR3 sequence reads: CASRGGKLEFTDTQYF. In DNA, the CDR3 is TGCGCCAGCAGGGGAGGGAAGCTGGAATTCACAGATACGCAGTATTTT.